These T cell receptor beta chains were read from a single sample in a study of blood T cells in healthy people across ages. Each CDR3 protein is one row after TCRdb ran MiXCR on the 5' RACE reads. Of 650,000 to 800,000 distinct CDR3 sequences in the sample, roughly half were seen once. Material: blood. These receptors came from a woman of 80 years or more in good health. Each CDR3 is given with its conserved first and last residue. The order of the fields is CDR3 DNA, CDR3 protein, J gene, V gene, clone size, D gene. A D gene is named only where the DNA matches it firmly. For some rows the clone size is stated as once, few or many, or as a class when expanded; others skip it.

cdr3_nt: TGCAGCGTTGAAAGGGACTCTTACAATGAGCAGTTCTTC
cdr3_aa: CSVERDSYNEQFF
j_call: TRBJ2-1
v_call: TRBV29-1
clone_size: few
d_call: -

cdr3_nt: TGTGCCAGCAGCGTAGGGCTGACTAATGAAAAACTGTTTTTT
cdr3_aa: CASSVGLTNEKLFF
j_call: TRBJ1-4
v_call: TRBV9
clone_size: -
d_call: -

cdr3_nt: TGCAGCGTTGTGCACTTCCATGTTGGCTCTGGGGCCAACGTCCTGACTTTC
cdr3_aa: CSVVHFHVGSGANVLTF
j_call: TRBJ2-6
v_call: TRBV29-1
clone_size: -
d_call: -

cdr3_nt: TGCGCCAGCAGCTTGGAAGGGGTATGGGCAGATACGCAGTATTTT
cdr3_aa: CASSLEGVWADTQYF
j_call: TRBJ2-3
v_call: TRBV5-1
clone_size: few
d_call: -

cdr3_nt: TGCGCCAGCAGCGCGGGACAGAATAGCAATCAGCCCCAGCATTTT
cdr3_aa: CASSAGQNSNQPQHF
j_call: TRBJ1-5
v_call: TRBV5-1
clone_size: -
d_call: TRBD1

cdr3_nt: TGCAGCGTCATCAGACAGGGAAAACTGAACGAGCAGTACTTC
cdr3_aa: CSVIRQGKLNEQYF
j_call: TRBJ2-7
v_call: TRBV29-1
clone_size: -
d_call: TRBD1

cdr3_nt: TGTGCCAGCAGTGGGGGTTCCTACGAGCAGTACTTC
cdr3_aa: CASSGGSYEQYF
j_call: TRBJ2-7
v_call: TRBV2
clone_size: many
d_call: -

cdr3_nt: TGTGCCAGCAGCTTGGCGCGACAGGGGGGAGATACGCAGTATTTT
cdr3_aa: CASSLARQGGDTQYF
j_call: TRBJ2-3
v_call: TRBV5-8
clone_size: -
d_call: TRBD1

cdr3_nt: TGTGCCAGCAGTCCAGATCCCGGGACTAGCGAAGATACGCAGTATTTT
cdr3_aa: CASSPDPGTSEDTQYF
j_call: TRBJ2-3
v_call: TRBV7-9
clone_size: -
d_call: TRBD2

cdr3_nt: TGTGCCAGCAGCCAAGAGTCCGGGACTAAAGAGACCCAGTACTTC
cdr3_aa: CASSQESGTKETQYF
j_call: TRBJ2-5
v_call: TRBV3-1
clone_size: -
d_call: TRBD2

cdr3_nt: TGTGCCAGCAGTGCCCGACCGCTTCAGTACTTC
cdr3_aa: CASSARPLQYF
j_call: TRBJ2-4
v_call: TRBV25-1
clone_size: many
d_call: -

cdr3_nt: TGCAGCGTTGAAGAAGGGTATCTGTCTCCTAATGAGCAGTTCTTC
cdr3_aa: CSVEEGYLSPNEQFF
j_call: TRBJ2-1
v_call: TRBV29-1
clone_size: many
d_call: -

cdr3_nt: TGTGCCGGCAGCCAGGGGCGTGTGGACGAGCGGTACTTC
cdr3_aa: CAGSQGRVDERYF
j_call: TRBJ2-7
v_call: TRBV4-2
clone_size: -
d_call: -

cdr3_nt: TGTGCCAGCAGCCCTACCCTCTCCGAGAGTAATGAGCAGTTCTTC
cdr3_aa: CASSPTLSESNEQFF
j_call: TRBJ2-1
v_call: TRBV11-2
clone_size: many
d_call: -

cdr3_nt: TGTCCCCGCTGGACCTACGAGCAGTACTTC
cdr3_aa: CPRWTYEQYF
j_call: TRBJ2-7
v_call: TRBV16
clone_size: -
d_call: -

cdr3_nt: TGCAGCGTTGAAACCCCTGGGACTAGCGGAAGCTCCTACGAGCAGTACTTC
cdr3_aa: CSVETPGTSGSSYEQYF
j_call: TRBJ2-7
v_call: TRBV29-1
clone_size: once
d_call: TRBD2

cdr3_nt: TGTGCCAGCAGTTTAGTGGATGGAGGTCAGCCCCAGCATTTT
cdr3_aa: CASSLVDGGQPQHF
j_call: TRBJ1-5
v_call: TRBV27
clone_size: -
d_call: -

cdr3_nt: TGTGCCACCAGTGATTTTGAGCGGGGGGTGAATGAGCAGTTCTTC
cdr3_aa: CATSDFERGVNEQFF
j_call: TRBJ2-1
v_call: TRBV24-1
clone_size: many
d_call: TRBD2

cdr3_nt: TGTGCCACCGGACCTGGGGGGAGAAACTATGGCTACACCTTC
cdr3_aa: CATGPGGRNYGYTF
j_call: TRBJ1-2
v_call: TRBV25-1
clone_size: many
d_call: -

cdr3_nt: TGTGCCAGCAGCGTAGGAGGGTTTTGGGACACAGATACGCAGTATTTT
cdr3_aa: CASSVGGFWDTDTQYF
j_call: TRBJ2-3
v_call: TRBV9
clone_size: few
d_call: -

cdr3_nt: TGCAGCGTTGGGGCTCCCGGGGAGACCCAGTACTTC
cdr3_aa: CSVGAPGETQYF
j_call: TRBJ2-5
v_call: TRBV29-1
clone_size: -
d_call: -

cdr3_nt: TGCAGTGCTGGGAACAGGGGGTGTGAAAAACTGTTTTTT
cdr3_aa: CSAGNRGCEKLFF
j_call: TRBJ1-4
v_call: TRBV20-1
clone_size: -
d_call: TRBD1

cdr3_nt: TGTGCCAGCAGCTTAAATCGTCCCGGCACAGATACGCAGTATTTT
cdr3_aa: CASSLNRPGTDTQYF
j_call: TRBJ2-3
v_call: TRBV7-3
clone_size: few
d_call: -

cdr3_nt: TGTGCCAGCAGCCAGAGCGGGGTGGTCACAGATACGCAGTATTTT
cdr3_aa: CASSQSGVVTDTQYF
j_call: TRBJ2-3
v_call: TRBV6-6
clone_size: -
d_call: TRBD2

cdr3_nt: TGTGCCAGCGGACGGCGGGCTAGCGGGGCTAAAAATGAGCAGTTCTTC
cdr3_aa: CASGRRASGAKNEQFF
j_call: TRBJ2-1
v_call: TRBV7-6
clone_size: -
d_call: TRBD2

cdr3_nt: TGTGCCAGCAGCCGGGGACAGAGGGGAGGGGAGACCCAGTACTTC
cdr3_aa: CASSRGQRGGETQYF
j_call: TRBJ2-5
v_call: TRBV7-3
clone_size: -
d_call: -

cdr3_nt: TGTGCCAGCAGCCGACAGGGGATGCCCTACGAGCAGTACTTC
cdr3_aa: CASSRQGMPYEQYF
j_call: TRBJ2-7
v_call: TRBV11-2
clone_size: -
d_call: TRBD1

cdr3_nt: TGTGCCAGCAGCTCGGGAGTTGGGGACAATGAGCAGTTCTTC
cdr3_aa: CASSSGVGDNEQFF
j_call: TRBJ2-1
v_call: TRBV9
clone_size: -
d_call: -

cdr3_nt: TGTGCCAGCAGTTTGATTACGGGGACTGAAGCTTTCTTT
cdr3_aa: CASSLITGTEAFF
j_call: TRBJ1-1
v_call: TRBV7-9
clone_size: -
d_call: -

cdr3_nt: TGTGCCAGCAGCCAAGATCATCGGTCCCAGTTCTTC
cdr3_aa: CASSQDHRSQFF
j_call: TRBJ2-1
v_call: TRBV14
clone_size: -
d_call: -

cdr3_nt: TGTGCCAGCAGCAGGGTGTCCGTAAACAATGAGCAGTTCTTC
cdr3_aa: CASSRVSVNNEQFF
j_call: TRBJ2-1
v_call: TRBV7-2
clone_size: many
d_call: -

cdr3_nt: TGTGCCACCAGTGATCCTCAGGGTACGCAGTATTTT
cdr3_aa: CATSDPQGTQYF
j_call: TRBJ2-3
v_call: TRBV24-1
clone_size: many
d_call: -

cdr3_nt: TGTGCCAGCAGTTCCCGACTAGGAAGCAATCAGCCCCAGCATTTT
cdr3_aa: CASSSRLGSNQPQHF
j_call: TRBJ1-5
v_call: TRBV12-3/TRBV12-4
clone_size: -
d_call: -

cdr3_nt: TGTGCCAGCAGAAGCGGGGGGGGTAATGAGCAGTTCTTC
cdr3_aa: CASRSGGGNEQFF
j_call: TRBJ2-1
v_call: TRBV7-2
clone_size: -
d_call: TRBD2

cdr3_nt: TGCGCCAGCAGCTTAGGCAGCAGGGGGGCGAACACTGAAGCTTTCTTT
cdr3_aa: CASSLGSRGANTEAFF
j_call: TRBJ1-1
v_call: TRBV5-1
clone_size: few
d_call: TRBD1

cdr3_nt: TGTGCCAGCAGTCCTGCTGGTGAGTACTTC
cdr3_aa: CASSPAGEYF
j_call: TRBJ2-5
v_call: TRBV7-2
clone_size: -
d_call: -

cdr3_nt: TGCAGCGTCGGGGACAGAGACTACGAGCAGTACTTC
cdr3_aa: CSVGDRDYEQYF
j_call: TRBJ2-7
v_call: TRBV29-1
clone_size: few
d_call: TRBD1